This passage covers 19 T cell receptor beta chains from one sample sequenced in a study of blood T cell repertoires in COVID-19. The repertoire was sequenced with immunoSEQ multiplex PCR; TCRdb's copy has only in-frame clones and lacks some. In the table there are about 220,000 clones, 83% of which are singletons. Sample: peripheral blood. The receptor source for this set is a woman aged 40-49 years with active or convalescent COVID-19.

CDR3 in amino acids: CASSLGGAPSSYNEQFF. The CDR3 bases are TGTGCCAGCAGCTTGGGCGGGGCGCCAAGCTCCTACAATGAGCAGTTCTTC. This chain links TRBV5-6 with TRBJ2-1; D may be TRBD2 (6 bases). The CDR3 consists of 17 residues. Germline V gene lookup returns CDR1 SGHDT and CDR2 YYEEEE. V was clipped by 0 bases and J by 0 bases, with 13 bases between them.

This chain links TRBV12-5 with TRBJ2-1; 12 nucleotides agree with TRBD2. The CDR3 spans 15 residues. Per the germline V gene, CDR1 is LGHNT and CDR2 is FRNRAP. V was pared by 2 bases and J by 9 bases, with 5 bases of the junction left unmatched. This CDR3 is CASGLSETSGSEQFF. The CDR3 DNA is TGTGCTAGTGGTTTGTCGGAGACTAGCGGGAGTGAGCAGTTCTTC.

The chain is built from TRBV12-5 and TRBJ2-1, with 7 bases matching TRBD2. Looked up from germline, CDR1 is LGHNT and CDR2 is FRNRAP. The CDR3 consists of 14 residues. The V segment lost 4 bases and the J segment 3 bases; nucleotides outside the gene matches: 3. The CDR3 sequence: CASGSGTNYNEQFF. CDR3 nucleotides: TGTGCTAGTGGTTCCGGGACTAACTACAATGAGCAGTTCTTC.

This sequence joins TRBV30 and TRBJ2-1; possible D gene TRBD2, 7 bases. This CDR3 is 15 amino acids long. In germline, CDR1 is GTSNPN, CDR2 SVGIG (reference sequence). Between the trimmed V and J ends, which lost 4 bases and 7 bases, there was a span of 20 bases. The CDR3 reads CAWKGGVFSNNEQFF. The CDR3 nucleotides are TGTGCCTGGAAGGGGGGGGTCTTCAGCAATAATGAGCAGTTCTTC.

V and J are TRBV10-3 and TRBJ1-2, with 7 bases fitting TRBD1. There are 14 residues in the CDR3. The V gene end was trimmed by 3 bases and the J gene end by 4 bases; junction bases not matched to a gene: 5. Germline loops: CDR1 ENHRY, CDR2 SYGVKD. This chain's CDR3 is CAISELTGFYGYTF. The DNA for the CDR3 is TGTGCCATCAGTGAACTGACAGGGTTCTATGGCTACACCTTC.

The chain combines TRBV10-3 with TRBJ2-1, with 13 bases fitting TRBD2. Germline CDR1 ENHRY, CDR2 SYGVKD. Trimming cost V 10 bases and J 8 bases; bases outside gene matches: 14. This CDR3 has 16 amino acids. CDR3 loop: CATIVLAGGPDDEQFF. CDR3 coding DNA: TGTGCCACGATAGTACTAGCGGGAGGGCCAGATGATGAGCAGTTCTTC.

The V call is TRBV7-9, the J call TRBJ1-2; D ambiguous. CDR3 length equals 13 residues. Trimming took 2 bases from V and 6 from J, leaving 10 bases between them. The germline V gene has CDR1 SEHNR and CDR2 FQNEAQ (reference sequence). The CDR3 nucleotides read TGTGCCAGCAGCTTACGGGATGGTGATGGCTACACCTTC. This gives the protein CASSLRDGDGYTF.

The chain couples TRBV24-1 to TRBJ1-1; TRBD1 matches 9 bases. This CDR3 spans 12 amino acids. J lost 11 bases, V lost 6 bases, and 6 bases had no gene match. The V gene's germline CDR1 is KGHDR and CDR2 SFDVKD. This chain's CDR3 is CATSTSGTGAFF. CDR3 in DNA: TGTGCCACCAGTACCTCCGGGACAGGGGCTTTCTTT.

The rearrangement links TRBV10-3 to TRBJ2-1, with D maybe TRBD2 (6 bases). Trimming removed 6 bases at V and 7 bases at J, with 10 bases between. Germline assignment: CDR1 ENHRY and CDR2 SYGVKD. This CDR3 contains 12 residues. DNA for the CDR3: TGTGCCATCAGCTCGGGAGCAAATGAGCAGTTCTTC. This gives the protein CAISSGANEQFF.

The gene calls are TRBV3-1 (or the pseudogene TRBV3-2) and TRBJ2-5; TRBD2 agrees at 10 bases. Trimming cost V 3 bases and J 5 bases; bases outside gene matches: 15. The CDR3 length is 18 residues. Germline loops: CDR1 LGHDT, CDR2 YNNKEL (reference sequence). As DNA, the CDR3 is TGTGCCAGCAGCCAGTTTACTAGCGGGGCAAACAGTAGGGAGACCCAGTACTTC. As protein: CASSQFTSGANSRETQYF.

V is TRBV24-1 and J is TRBJ2-1; TRBD1 matches at 7 bases. In germline, CDR1 is KGHDR, CDR2 SFDVKD. The CDR3 sequence is 16 residues long. The trim removed 1 base at V and 7 bases at J, leaving 9 bases unmatched. CDR3 sequence (DNA): TGTGCCACCAGTGATTTCGGGTTGGACAGGAAAAATGAGCAGTTCTTC. Its protein is CATSDFGLDRKNEQFF.

The CDR3: CASSTDSYEQYF. The CDR3 DNA reads as TGCGCCAGCAGTACAGACAGCTACGAGCAGTACTTC. The chain joins TRBV10-1 to TRBJ2-7; D might be TRBD1 (5 bases). The V end lost 5 bases, the J end lost 3 bases, and 8 bases lay between the germline ends. The CDR3 runs 12 residues. CDR1 WNHNN and CDR2 SYGVQD come from the germline V gene (reference sequence).

The V and J genes are TRBV2 and TRBJ2-3; no clear D. Germline V gene sequence: CDR1 SNHLY, CDR2 FYNNEI. Trimming stripped 10 bases from V and 1 base from J, with 15 bases between. CDR3 length: 14 residues. The CDR3 DNA reads as TGTGCCACCTCATCGGGTCCCGGCACAGATACGCAGTATTTT. Protein product: CATSSGPGTDTQYF. Looking up the rest from reference TRBV2 and TRBJ2-3 gives the full variable domain: EPEVTQTPSHQVTQMGQEVILRCVPISNHLYFYWYRQILGQKVEFLVSFYNNEISEKSEIFDDQFSVERPDGSNFTLKIRSTKLEDSAMYFCATSSGPGTDTQYFGPGTRLTVL.

This clone came up a few times. The rearrangement joins TRBV24-1 to TRBJ2-2; D remains unclear. V lost 7 bases and J 1 base, leaving 3 bases between the germline ends. The CDR3 covers 12 residues. CDR1 KGHDR and CDR2 SFDVKD come from the germline V gene. The CDR3, as DNA: TGTGCCACCAGCCAGAACACCGGGGAGCTGTTTTTT. This encodes CATSQNTGELFF.

The chain carries TRBV29-1 and TRBJ1-1; D is uncertain. V was cut by 6 bases and J by 5 bases, with 10 bases left in between. This CDR3 comprises 11 residues. Per germline, CDR1 SQVTM and CDR2 ANQGSEA. In DNA form, the CDR3 reads TGCAGCGTCCCGGGAGGGACTGAAGCTTTCTTT. Protein sequence: CSVPGGTEAFF.

The chain uses TRBV2 and TRBJ1-1; 9 positions match TRBD1. Germline values: CDR1 SNHLY, CDR2 FYNNEI. V gave up 8 bases and J gave up 3 bases; unmatched junction bases: 7. This CDR3 has 14 residues. CDR3 sequence: CASAGRQGDTEAFF. Written as DNA, the CDR3 is TGTGCCAGCGCCGGGCGACAGGGGGACACTGAAGCTTTCTTT.

The CDR3 DNA follows: TGTGCCAGCAGCTTAGTCCTACTCACCGGGGAGCTGTTTTTT. Translating it yields CASSLVLLTGELFF. The V gene is TRBV7-2, the J gene TRBJ2-2; no clear D. Germline CDR1 reads SGHTA; CDR2 reads FQGNSA. Trimming pared 1 base from V and 4 bases from J, leaving 7 bases between. This CDR3 is 14 amino acids long. Based on the CDR3 plus reference TRBV7-2 and TRBJ2-2, the full variable domain is GAGVSQSPSNKVTEKGKDVELRCDPISGHTALYWYRQSLGQGLEFLIYFQGNSAPDKSGLPSDRFSAERTGGSVSTLTIQRTQQEDSAVYLCASSLVLLTGELFFGEGSRLTVL.

The chain joins TRBV30 to TRBJ1-4; 8 nucleotides match TRBD1. This CDR3 has 15 residues. Germline CDR1 reads GTSNPN; CDR2 reads SVGIG (reference sequence). The V segment lost 1 base and the J segment 5 bases; nucleotides outside the gene matches: 6. The CDR3 DNA reads TGTGCCTGGAGTGCACCGACAGGGGAGAATGAAAAACTGTTTTTT. As protein: CAWSAPTGENEKLFF. The variable domain in full, with the rest retrieved from reference TRBV30 and TRBJ1-4, is SQTIHQWPATLVQPVGSPLSLECTVEGTSNPNLYWYRQAAGRGLQLLFYSVGIGQISSEVPQNLSASRPQDRQFILSSKKLLLSDSGFYLCAWSAPTGENEKLFFGSGTQLSVL.

The DNA for the CDR3 is TGTGCCAGCAGTGAGCCCCAGGGCGTTACTGAAGCTTTCTTT. Protein: CASSEPQGVTEAFF. The chain uses TRBV25-1 and TRBJ1-1; the D gene is possibly TRBD1 (5 bases). The germline V gene encodes CDR1 MGHDK and CDR2 SYGVNS. This CDR3 comprises 14 residues. V shed 3 bases and J shed 5 bases, with 13 bases lying between them.